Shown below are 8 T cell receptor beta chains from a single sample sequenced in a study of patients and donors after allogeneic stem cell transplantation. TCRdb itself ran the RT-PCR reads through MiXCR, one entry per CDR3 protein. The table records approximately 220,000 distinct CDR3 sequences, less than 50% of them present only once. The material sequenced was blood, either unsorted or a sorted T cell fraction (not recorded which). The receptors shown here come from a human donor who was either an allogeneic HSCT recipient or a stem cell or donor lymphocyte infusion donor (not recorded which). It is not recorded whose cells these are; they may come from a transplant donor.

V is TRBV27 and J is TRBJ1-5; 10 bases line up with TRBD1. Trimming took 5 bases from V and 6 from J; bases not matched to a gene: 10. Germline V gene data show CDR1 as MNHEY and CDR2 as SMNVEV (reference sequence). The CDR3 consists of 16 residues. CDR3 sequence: CASSRSTGGLRQPQHF. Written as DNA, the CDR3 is TGTGCCAGCAGTCGCTCGACAGGGGGCCTGCGTCAGCCCCAGCATTTT.

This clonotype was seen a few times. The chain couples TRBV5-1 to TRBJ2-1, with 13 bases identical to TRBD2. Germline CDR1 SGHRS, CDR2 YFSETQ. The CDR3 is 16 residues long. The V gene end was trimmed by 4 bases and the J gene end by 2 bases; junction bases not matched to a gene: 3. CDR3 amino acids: CASSVGLAGAYNEQFF. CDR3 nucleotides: TGCGCCAGCAGCGTCGGACTAGCGGGAGCCTACAATGAGCAGTTCTTC.

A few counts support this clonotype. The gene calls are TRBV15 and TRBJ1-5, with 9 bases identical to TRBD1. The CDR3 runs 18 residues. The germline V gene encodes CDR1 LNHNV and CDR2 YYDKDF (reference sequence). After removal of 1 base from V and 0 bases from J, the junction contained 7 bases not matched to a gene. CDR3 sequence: CATSRGDRENYSNQPQHF. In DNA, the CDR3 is TGTGCCACCAGCAGAGGGGACAGGGAGAATTATAGCAATCAGCCCCAGCATTTT.

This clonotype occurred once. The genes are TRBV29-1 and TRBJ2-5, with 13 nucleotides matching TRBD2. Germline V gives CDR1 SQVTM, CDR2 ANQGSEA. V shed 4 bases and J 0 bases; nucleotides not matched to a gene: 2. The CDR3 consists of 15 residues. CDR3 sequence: CSVGGTSGDQETQYF. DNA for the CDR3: TGCAGCGTTGGAGGGACTAGCGGGGACCAAGAGACCCAGTACTTC.

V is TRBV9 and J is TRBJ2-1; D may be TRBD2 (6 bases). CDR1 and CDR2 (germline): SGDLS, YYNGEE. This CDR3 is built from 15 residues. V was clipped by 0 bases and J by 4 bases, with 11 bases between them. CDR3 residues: CASSVAGELYNEQFF. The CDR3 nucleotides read TGTGCCAGCAGCGTAGCGGGGGAACTTTACAATGAGCAGTTCTTC.

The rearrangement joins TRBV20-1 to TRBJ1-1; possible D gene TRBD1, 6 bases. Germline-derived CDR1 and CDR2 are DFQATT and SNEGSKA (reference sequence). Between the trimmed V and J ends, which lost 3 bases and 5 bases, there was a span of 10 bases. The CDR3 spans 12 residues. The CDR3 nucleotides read TGCAGTGCTAGTCTACAGGGTACTGAAGCTTTCTTT. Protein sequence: CSASLQGTEAFF.

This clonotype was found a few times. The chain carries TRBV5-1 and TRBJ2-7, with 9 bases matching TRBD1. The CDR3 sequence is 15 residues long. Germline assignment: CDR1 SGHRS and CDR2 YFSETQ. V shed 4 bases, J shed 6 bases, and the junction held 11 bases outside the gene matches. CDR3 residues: CASSLDTNRGREQYF. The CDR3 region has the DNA TGCGCCAGCAGCCTCGACACGAACAGGGGGCGCGAGCAGTACTTC.

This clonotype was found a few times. The DNA for the CDR3 is TGTGCCAGCAGTAGGATTGCAACTAATGAAAAACTGTTTTTT. This sequence encodes CASSRIATNEKLFF. The chain links TRBV2 to TRBJ1-4; D is unclear. CDR3 length: 14 residues. Trimming removed 5 bases from V and 0 bases from J, with 7 bases in between. Germline V gene lookup returns CDR1 SNHLY and CDR2 FYNNEI.